The 27 T cell receptor beta chains below all came from one sample that was sequenced in a study of CD8+CD57+ T cells in acquired aplastic anemia. TCR beta VDJ and CDR3 profiling used genomic DNA as template. TCRdb re-derived calls from the reads in MiXCR, one entry per CDR3 protein. The table includes fewer than 250,000 distinct CDR3 sequences, around 46% detected once. In patients chosen for sequencing, flow cytometry had shown CD8+CD57+ cell expansion. Sequenced: sorted CD4+, CD8+, or CD8+CD57+ T cells (not recorded which) from PBMCs. The receptors come from a human donor with aplastic anemia.

The V gene is TRBV3-1, the J gene TRBJ1-2; D unresolved. V was clipped by 3 bases and J by 2 bases, with 7 bases between them. The germline gives CDR1 LGHDT, CDR2 YNNKEL (reference sequence). The CDR3 runs 13 residues. The CDR3 loop is CASSHVRNYGYTF. For the CDR3, the DNA is TGTGCCAGCAGCCATGTACGAAACTATGGCTACACCTTC.

This rearrangement joins TRBV11-1 to TRBJ2-6, with D possibly matching TRBD2 (7 bases). The CDR3 runs to 15 residues. Trimming shortened V by 4 bases and J by 3 bases, and 10 bases separated the two germline ends. Germline V gene sequence: CDR1 SGHAT, CDR2 FQDESV (reference sequence). The CDR3 DNA sequence: TGTGCCAGCAGCTCAGGGGAGGGTGGGGCCAACGTCCTGACTTTC. This sequence encodes CASSSGEGGANVLTF.

This clonotype came up many times. This chain connects TRBV25-1 to TRBJ1-4; D uncertain. Germline V gives CDR1 MGHDK, CDR2 SYGVNS. This CDR3 is 9 amino acids long. The ends were cut back, 9 bases at V and 14 bases at J, with 10 bases in the middle. CDR3 loop: CARETALFF. The CDR3 DNA sequence: TGTGCCAGAGAGACGGCGCTGTTTTTT.

Many counts were recorded for this clonotype. This rearrangement joins TRBV15 to TRBJ1-5; possible D gene TRBD1, 5 bases. V shed 0 bases and J shed 6 bases, with 21 bases lying between them. The germline gives CDR1 LNHNV, CDR2 YYDKDF (reference sequence). The CDR3 totals 18 residues. CDR3 DNA: TGTGCCACCAGCAGAGATCATCCGACAGCGGAATTATTTCAGCCCCAGCATTTT. Its translation is CATSRDHPTAELFQPQHF.

This clonotype was picked up many times. The chain joins TRBV6-4 to TRBJ2-7; 8 positions agree with TRBD1. Germline V gene data show CDR1 as MRHNA and CDR2 as SNTAGT. The CDR3 runs 16 residues. The V segment lost 6 bases and the J segment 3 bases; nucleotides outside the gene matches: 13. CDR3 coding DNA: TGTGCCAGCAGCGAACAGGGGACAGGAAACTACTACGAGCAGTACTTC. Translating it yields CASSEQGTGNYYEQYF.

This clonotype was seen ten or more times. This rearrangement joins TRBV2 to TRBJ1-1, with D possibly being TRBD1 (5 bases). V shed 10 bases and J shed 4 bases, with 13 bases lying between them. The germline V gene encodes CDR1 SNHLY and CDR2 FYNNEI. This CDR3 spans 12 amino acids. This CDR3 reads CATRGRITEAFF. The CDR3 DNA reads as TGTGCCACCCGGGGGAGGATCACTGAAGCTTTCTTT.

In this sample, this clonotype turned up many times. The V call is TRBV20-1, the J call TRBJ2-1, with D uncertain. V was shortened by 5 bases and J by 9 bases, with 11 bases between the two germline ends. The germline V gene has CDR1 DFQATT and CDR2 SNEGSKA (reference sequence). The CDR3 extends over 11 amino acids. The chain's CDR3 is CSAPDQREQFF. CDR3 DNA sequence: TGCAGTGCTCCCGACCAGCGTGAGCAGTTCTTC.

This clonotype was seen at least ten times. The chain recombines TRBV4-1 with TRBJ1-6; D unclear. The CDR3 has 16 amino acids. V dropped 0 bases and J dropped 0 bases, with 6 bases sitting between them. CDR1 and CDR2 (germline): MGHRA, YSYEKL. CDR3 nucleotides: TGCGCCAGCAGCCAAGAACCAAGCTCCTATAATTCACCCCTCCACTTT. Its translation: CASSQEPSSYNSPLHF.

Turning to this clonotype: Here the CDR3 omits its conserved ending phenylalanine or tryptophan, so a read error is the likely source. The limits of the CDR3 on the DNA are not certain, so only TCRdb's listed CDR3 is given. The rearrangement links TRBV7-2 to TRBJ2-5; TRBD1, the D gene given by the table, was not confirmed from the DNA. CDR1 and CDR2 from the germline V gene are SGHTA and FQGNSA. The CDR3 extends over 10 residues, inclusive of both ends. This chain's CDR3 is CASSLRGADY.

The V and J genes are TRBV12-3 or TRBV12-4 and TRBJ1-4; D remains ambiguous. CDR3 length equals 15 residues. Trimming removed 6 bases at V and 0 bases at J, with 11 bases between. The CDR3 nucleotides are TGTGCCAGCAGGAAAACACCAGCAACTAATGAAAAACTGTTTTTT. This sequence encodes CASRKTPATNEKLFF.

This sequence joins TRBV7-9 and TRBJ2-5; D tentatively fits TRBD1 or TRBD2 (5 bases each). Trimming shortened V by 7 bases and J by 0 bases, and 15 bases separated the two germline ends. Germline CDR1 and CDR2: SEHNR and FQNEAQ (reference sequence). The CDR3 totals 15 residues. CDR3 nucleotide sequence: TGTGCCAGCACCCAAGGGACGGGTTACCAAGAGACCCAGTACTTC. The encoded protein is CASTQGTGYQETQYF.

As to this clonotype: A read error may explain this, as a much larger clone is one base away. V and J are TRBV6-6 and TRBJ1-1; 11 bases line up with TRBD1. Germline CDR1 MNHNY, CDR2 SVGAGI (reference sequence). CDR3 length equals 14 residues. CDR3 coding DNA: TGTGCCAGCAGTGAGGGACAGGGGGACACTGGAGCTTTCTTT. Protein: CASSEGQGDTGAFF.

This clonotype was seen just once. The chain combines TRBV7-9 with TRBJ1-2; tentative D call: TRBD1 (5 bases). Between the trimmed V and J ends, which lost 6 bases and 0 bases, there was a span of 17 bases. The germline CDR1 and CDR2 sequences are SEHNR and FQNEAQ (reference sequence). The CDR3 has 16 residues. The DNA for the CDR3 is TGTGCCAGCAGTCTAGAGGGACTCCTCGCTAACTATGGCTACACCTTC. Translated, it gives CASSLEGLLANYGYTF.

The chain combines TRBV5-1 with TRBJ2-5; no clear D. Germline V gene sequence: CDR1 SGHRS, CDR2 YFSETQ. The germline V and J ends were trimmed by 4 bases and 3 bases, with 13 bases remaining between them. The CDR3 loop spans 14 amino acids. The chain's CDR3 is CASSEQITKETQYF. CDR3 in DNA: TGCGCCAGCAGCGAACAAATAACGAAAGAGACCCAGTACTTC.

The CDR3 sequence is CASSQDNPGIMNTEAFF. CDR3 in DNA: TGCGCCAGCAGCCAAGATAACCCGGGAATAATGAACACTGAAGCTTTCTTT. V is TRBV10-2 and J is TRBJ1-1; D remains unclear. Germline V CDR1 and CDR2: WSHSY, SAAADI. This CDR3 has 17 residues. Trimming took off 6 bases at V and 0 bases at J, with 20 bases between the two ends.

The V call is TRBV20-1, the J call TRBJ2-5, with D possibly being TRBD2 (5 bases). CDR1 and CDR2 (germline): DFQATT, SNEGSKA (reference sequence). CDR3 length: 12 amino acids. Trimming shortened V by 3 bases and J by 5 bases, and 10 bases separated the two germline ends. The chain's CDR3 is CSASPGDETQYF. CDR3 nucleotide sequence: TGCAGTGCTAGCCCCGGGGATGAGACCCAGTACTTC.

This clonotype has ten or more counts. The V gene is TRBV7-8, the J gene TRBJ1-5; TRBD1 is a possible D gene (5 bases). CDR3 length: 15 amino acids. From germline, CDR1 is SGHVS and CDR2 FQNEAQ. V gave up 0 bases and J gave up 1 base, with 7 bases separating them. The CDR3 region is CASSLAGTSNQPQHF. In DNA form, the CDR3 reads TGTGCCAGCAGCTTAGCGGGGACGAGCAATCAGCCCCAGCATTTT.

This clonotype showed up just a few times. The rearrangement joins TRBV30 to TRBJ1-2, with D hard to call. Germline CDR1 is GTSNPN and CDR2 is SVGIG (reference sequence). The CDR3 has 15 amino acids. The V and J ends lost 0 bases and 4 bases respectively, with 15 bases between them. The CDR3, as DNA: TGTGCCTGGAGTGTATGGGAAACATCCACCTATGGCTACACCTTC. Its protein is CAWSVWETSTYGYTF.

This clonotype was detected only a few times. The chain couples TRBV14 to TRBJ2-7, with TRBD1 matching 7 bases. CDR3 length equals 14 residues. The J segment lost 6 bases and the V segment lost 4 bases, leaving 9 bases of the junction unmatched. CDR1 and CDR2 (germline): SGHDN, FVKESK. CDR3 DNA sequence: TGTGCCAGCAGCCTCGGGACAGAACCTCCCGAGCAGTACTTC. Residues: CASSLGTEPPEQYF.

This clonotype was seen only once. Given a much more abundant clone one base away, this may be a read error. The chain joins TRBV10-3 to TRBJ2-1, with unresolved D. Germline V CDR1 and CDR2: ENHRY, SYGVKD. V lost 3 bases, J lost 2 bases, and 11 bases lay in between. The CDR3 consists of 15 residues. The CDR3 region has the DNA TGTGCCATCAGTGAAACTCTAGTCCCCTACAATGAGCAGTTCTTC. Protein product: CAISETLVPYNEQFF.

V is TRBV6-4 and J is TRBJ1-2; D uncertain. Trimming left V 2 bases short and J 8 bases short, with 18 bases between. The germline V gene has CDR1 MRHNA and CDR2 SNTAGT. CDR3 length: 15 amino acids. The CDR3: CASSDRWRDTGGYTF. The DNA for the CDR3 is TGTGCCAGCAGTGACAGGTGGAGGGATACGGGAGGCTACACCTTC.

The chain uses TRBV24-1 and TRBJ1-1, with TRBD1 matching 8 bases. The CDR3 length is 14 residues. CDR1 is KGHDR and CDR2 is SFDVKD in the germline V gene. Trimming took 5 bases from V and 3 from J; bases not matched to a gene: 4. For the CDR3, the DNA is TGTGCCACCAGTGCAGGGGGCAGGGACACTGAAGCTTTCTTT. It specifies CATSAGGRDTEAFF.

This clonotype has ten or more counts. Being one base from a much bigger clone, this may be a read error. The J gene is TRBJ2-1, the V gene TRBV20-1; D is ambiguous. The length of the CDR3 is 12 residues. The V gene lost 2 bases and the J gene lost 8 bases, with 10 bases spanning the gap. CDR1 and CDR2 (germline): DFQATT, SNEGSKA (reference sequence). The CDR3 region is CSARLEFDEQFF. CDR3 sequence (DNA): TGCAGTGCTAGACTGGAGTTCGATGAGCAGTTCTTC.

The table lists this clonotype with a count of one. The chain joins TRBV6-5 to TRBJ1-1; D possibly corresponds to TRBD1 (6 bases). V shed 6 bases and J shed 3 bases, with 11 bases lying between them. Germline V gene sequence: CDR1 MNHEY, CDR2 SVGAGI. The CDR3 is 13 amino acids. The CDR3 loop reads CASRPTGYTEAFF. In DNA form, the CDR3 reads TGTGCCAGCAGACCAACAGGGTACACTGAAGCTTTCTTT.

The chain uses TRBV14 and TRBJ2-5, with 11 bases that match TRBD2. Germline CDR1 and CDR2: SGHDN and FVKESK. With V trimmed by 1 base and J by 1 base, 2 bases remained unmatched. This CDR3 spans 16 amino acids. In DNA form, the CDR3 reads TGTGCCAGCAGCCAAGGACTAGCGGGACCCCAAGAGACCCAGTACTTC. Its protein is CASSQGLAGPQETQYF.

V gene TRBV9 combines with J gene TRBJ2-1; 7 nucleotides match TRBD2. The CDR3 has 11 residues. Germline V gene sequence: CDR1 SGDLS, CDR2 YYNGEE. J was trimmed by 7 bases and V by 7 bases; bases with no gene match: 2. The CDR3 here is CASLGGNEQFF. DNA for the CDR3: TGTGCCAGCTTGGGGGGGAATGAGCAGTTCTTC.

This clonotype was found many times. The gene calls are TRBV27 and TRBJ2-7; D assignment may be TRBD1 or TRBD2 (5 bases each). Germline CDR1 reads MNHEY; CDR2 reads SMNVEV (reference sequence). There are 14 residues in the CDR3. V lost 6 bases and J lost 4, with 16 bases in between. The CDR3 region has the DNA TGTGCCAGCAGCCCCGGGACGAGACAATACGAGCAGTACTTC. Its protein product is CASSPGTRQYEQYF.